The text below deals with one T cell receptor beta chain. Its specificity is unknown. This sample is drawn from a study of neurological immune-mediated disorders. Notes on the study in general: The study found no CDR3 amino acid sequences shared by expanded clones across subjects, suggesting private repertoires in all groups. Among 34 multiple sclerosis patients, 18 had repertoires that phylogenetic grouping placed in one related-CDR3 cluster, a possible signature. In HTLV-1-associated myelopathy, TCR clonal expansion was greatest, and in multiple sclerosis it was least, below healthy controls.

V was trimmed by 5 bases and J by 2 bases, leaving 6 bases between them. The CDR3 covers 13 residues. The germline V gene has CDR1 SGHTA and CDR2 FQGNSA. The unsorted libraries were produced from 2 million PBMCs held at -80 C. TCRdb reprocessed the 5' RACE reads with MiXCR, giving one entry per CDR3 protein. The sample shows around 70,000 distinct CDR3 sequences, roughly 5.5% of them seen only once. The origin of this receptor is a woman aged 25 to 45 with multiple sclerosis. Sequenced material: PBMCs. This chain connects TRBV7-2 to TRBJ2-2; D is unclear. The CDR3 protein is CASSRANTGELFF. CDR3 nucleotides: TGTGCCAGCAGCCGGGCAAACACCGGGGAGCTGTTTTTT. The complete variable domain, with remaining parts taken from reference TRBV7-2 and TRBJ2-2, reads GAGVSQSPSNKVTEKGKDVELRCDPISGHTALYWYRQSLGQGLEFLIYFQGNSAPDKSGLPSDRFSAERTGGSVSTLTIQRTQQEDSAVYLCASSRANTGELFFGEGSRLTVL.